Presented here are 22 T cell receptor beta chains from one specimen sequenced in a study of blood T cells in healthy people across ages. A second PCR of about 7 to 12 cycles used a sample-barcoded 5' primer and a J-beta primer mix. TCRdb re-analysed the 5' RACE reads in MiXCR, keeping a single row per CDR3 protein. The data contain approximately 1,100,000 distinct CDR3 sequences, less than 50% of them seen just once; the ten biggest clones take up approximately 20%. The material sequenced was blood. The receptors were gathered from a woman in her fifties or sixties in good health.

This chain joins TRBV19 and TRBJ1-1, with 8 bases fitting TRBD1. V shed 5 bases, J shed 1 base, and the junction held 6 bases outside the gene matches. The CDR3 loop spans 15 amino acids. Germline V gene data show CDR1 as LNHDA and CDR2 as SQIVND (reference sequence). The CDR3, as DNA: TGTGCCAGTAGTGTTCAGGGGGCCAAGAACACTGAAGCTTTCTTT. This encodes CASSVQGAKNTEAFF. Full variable domain (remainder filled in from reference TRBV19 and TRBJ1-1): DGGITQSPKYLFRKEGQNVTLSCEQNLNHDAMYWYRQDPGQGLRLIYYSQIVNDFQKGDIAEGYSVSREKKESFPLTVTSAQKNPTAFYLCASSVQGAKNTEAFFGQGTRLTVV.

This rearrangement joins TRBV6-2 or TRBV6-3 to TRBJ1-2, with D tentatively TRBD1 (6 bases). CDR1 is MNHEY and CDR2 is SVGEGT in the germline V gene. With 5 bases removed from V and 2 bases from J, the gap between germline ends came to 9 bases. The CDR3 runs 13 residues. CDR3 region: CASSNRVNYGYTF. The DNA of the CDR3 is TGTGCCAGCAGTAACAGGGTCAACTATGGCTACACCTTC.

About this clonotype: A read error is likely, as this CDR3 ends without the conserved phenylalanine or tryptophan. The DNA is omitted, as the CDR3 cannot be located on it reliably, and the CDR3 follows TCRdb's listing. The V call is TRBV3-1, the J call TRBJ2-5; TRBD1, the table's D call, was not compared with the DNA. Germline V lookup: CDR1 LGHDT, CDR2 YNNKEL (reference sequence). With termini counted, the CDR3 has 10 amino acids. The CDR3 region is CASSPGPPDT.

This clonotype was detected only a few times. This chain connects TRBV9 to TRBJ2-7; D may be TRBD2 (6 bases). The CDR3 length is 15 residues. Trimming stripped 0 bases from V and 0 bases from J, with 10 bases between. CDR1 is SGDLS, CDR2 YYNGEE, per germline. The chain's CDR3 is CASSVDSGFSYEQYF. The CDR3 DNA reads as TGTGCCAGCAGCGTAGACAGCGGGTTCTCCTACGAGCAGTACTTC.

This sequence joins TRBV27 and TRBJ2-5; 9 nucleotides line up with TRBD1. V dropped 6 bases and J dropped 5; count of bases not matched to a gene: 13. The CDR3 loop spans 16 amino acids. Germline assignment: CDR1 MNHEY and CDR2 SMNVEV (reference sequence). The CDR3 DNA is TGTGCCAGCAGGCAGACACCGGGACAGGGCCGGGAGACCCAGTACTTC. It translates to CASRQTPGQGRETQYF.

The CDR3 DNA reads as TGCAGTGCTCGTCCTCTAGACCACAATGAGCAGTTCTTC. Its translation is CSARPLDHNEQFF. The genes are TRBV20-1 and TRBJ2-1; the D is unclear. The CDR3 length is 13 residues. The V gene lost 5 bases and the J gene lost 5 bases, with 13 bases spanning the gap. Germline V gives CDR1 DFQATT, CDR2 SNEGSKA (reference sequence).

The rearrangement links TRBV7-8 to TRBJ1-2; possibly TRBD1 for D (5 bases). Germline V gives CDR1 SGHVS, CDR2 FQNEAQ. Trimming cost V 2 bases and J 7 bases, with 11 bases left between them. The CDR3 contains 13 residues. CDR3 region: CASSLQGMGGYTF. The CDR3 coding sequence is TGTGCCAGCAGCTTACAGGGAATGGGTGGCTACACCTTC.

The chain couples TRBV6-2 or TRBV6-3 to TRBJ2-1; maybe TRBD2 (6 bases). V dropped 0 bases and J dropped 12 bases, with 18 bases sitting between them. Germline V gives CDR1 MNHEY, CDR2 SVGEGT. The CDR3 sequence is 15 residues long. CDR3 bases: TGTGCCAGCAGTTACTCAAGGTATCGGACTAACGGGCAGTTCTTC. Translating it yields CASSYSRYRTNGQFF.

The sample holds a few counts of this clonotype. A much larger clone sits a single nucleotide away, making a read error possible. The J gene is TRBJ2-7, the V gene TRBV29-1; 10 bases are a match to TRBD2. This CDR3 is 14 amino acids long. Germline CDR1 SQVTM, CDR2 ANQGSEA. V trimming: 6 bases; J trimming: 4 bases; junction bases outside the gene matches: 9. The CDR3: CSVKLVTSGYEQYF. In DNA, the CDR3 is TGCAGCGTCAAACTCGTGACTAGCGGGTACGAGCAGTACTTC.

V is TRBV5-1 and J is TRBJ2-5; 7 bases align to TRBD1. The end of the DNA is better explained by TRBJ2-7, so the J call may be wrong. Germline CDR1 and CDR2: SGHRS and YFSETQ. The CDR3 is 14 residues long. In DNA, the CDR3 is TGCGCCAGCAGCCCCGGGACAGCCCCCTACGAGCAGTACTTC. This codes for CASSPGTAPYEQYF.

This clonotype was observed many times. The chain carries TRBV6-2 or TRBV6-3 and TRBJ2-7; perhaps TRBD2 as D (5 bases). CDR1 is MNHEY, CDR2 SVGEGT, per germline. The CDR3 contains 14 residues. Between the trimmed V and J ends, which lost 0 bases and 1 base, there was a span of 7 bases. The CDR3 coding sequence is TGTGCCAGCAGTTACTCACGGGATTCCTACGAGCAGTACTTC. Protein sequence: CASSYSRDSYEQYF.

CDR3 residues: CAISADREFEAFF. The CDR3 DNA reads as TGTGCCATCAGCGCCGACAGGGAGTTTGAAGCTTTCTTT. The rearrangement joins TRBV10-3 to TRBJ1-1; 7 positions agree with TRBD1. Germline-derived CDR1 and CDR2 are ENHRY and SYGVKD. The CDR3 is made up of 13 amino acids. Trimming cost V 6 bases and J 7 bases; bases outside gene matches: 8.

V gene TRBV9 combines with J gene TRBJ2-1; 15 bases are shared with TRBD2. Germline trimming cut 4 bases from V and 5 bases from J; bases unmatched to any gene: 4. The CDR3 is 16 residues long. Germline CDR1 SGDLS, CDR2 YYNGEE. CDR3 DNA: TGTGCCAGCAGCCCGGGACTAGCGGGGGGCAACAATGAGCAGTTCTTC. Encoded protein: CASSPGLAGGNNEQFF.

The chain is built from TRBV20-1 and TRBJ1-5; D is uncertain. V lost 5 bases, J lost 1 base, and 9 bases lay in between. Germline-derived CDR1 and CDR2 are DFQATT and SNEGSKA (reference sequence). CDR3 size: 13 residues. Here the CDR3 reads CSASMGSNQPQHF. The CDR3 DNA reads as TGCAGTGCTTCCATGGGCAGCAATCAGCCCCAGCATTTT.

The chain joins TRBV28 to TRBJ2-1; 13 bases fit TRBD2. From germline, CDR1 is MDHEN and CDR2 SYDVKM. V dropped 3 bases and J dropped 15; count of bases not matched to a gene: 11. CDR3 length: 15 residues. DNA of the CDR3: TGTGCCAGCAGTTTGACTAGCGGGAGGATGGGAATTGGGTTCTTC. Protein product: CASSLTSGRMGIGFF.

The gene calls are TRBV27 and TRBJ2-5, with 11 bases that match TRBD2. Germline V gene sequence: CDR1 MNHEY, CDR2 SMNVEV (reference sequence). V shed 5 bases and J 1 base; nucleotides not matched to a gene: 3. The CDR3 extends over 15 amino acids. The CDR3 here is CASSMTSGTQETQYF. In nucleotides, the CDR3 is TGTGCCAGCAGTATGACTAGCGGGACCCAAGAGACCCAGTACTTC.

The chain recombines TRBV5-1 with TRBJ2-5; 11 nucleotides line up with TRBD1. In germline, CDR1 is SGHRS, CDR2 YFSETQ. Trimming took 0 bases from V and 7 from J; bases not matched to a gene: 11. CDR3 length equals 17 residues. In nucleotides, the CDR3 is TGCGCCAGCAGCTTGGTAGACGGTTCCGGGACAGGGGGGACCCAGTACTTC. It codes for CASSLVDGSGTGGTQYF.

The V gene is TRBV21-1, the J gene TRBJ2-7. TRBV21-1 is a pseudogene. The CDR3 covers 15 residues. Here the CDR3 reads CASSKGRLAPYEQYF. In DNA form, the CDR3 reads TGTGCCAGCAGCAAAGGGCGACTAGCTCCTTACGAGCAGTACTTC.

In this sample, this clonotype turned up a few times. The chain recombines TRBV10-3 with TRBJ2-7, with 9 bases matching TRBD2. Germline values: CDR1 ENHRY, CDR2 SYGVKD. V lost 2 bases, J lost 7 bases, and 9 bases stayed unmatched. The CDR3 loop spans 15 amino acids. The DNA of the CDR3 is TGTGCCATCAGTGAGCCGGGACTAGCTTCCAATGAGCAGTACTTC. Translating it yields CAISEPGLASNEQYF.

This clonotype appeared a single time. The chain uses TRBV11-2 and TRBJ2-4; 11 bases are shared with TRBD2. The CDR3 loop spans 17 amino acids. Germline trimming cut 5 bases from V and 2 bases from J; bases unmatched to any gene: 8. Germline assignment: CDR1 SGHAT and CDR2 FQNNGV. CDR3 in DNA: TGTGCCAGCAGCGCCGGGACTAGCGGACTAACCAAAAACATTCAGTACTTC. Its translation is CASSAGTSGLTKNIQYF.

About this clonotype itself: The junction departs from germline at one end; a sequencing error may be responsible. The chain employs TRBV7-6 and TRBJ2-1, with 7 bases identical to TRBD2. The V gene's germline CDR1 is SGHVS and CDR2 FNYEAQ. The CDR3 spans 15 residues. In nucleotides, the CDR3 is TGTGCCGGCAGCTTAGCGTCGTGGCGGGAGAGTGAGCAGTTCTTC. It codes for CAGSLASWRESEQFF. Full variable domain (remainder filled in from reference TRBV7-6 and TRBJ2-1): GAGVSQSPRYKVTKRGQDVALRCDPISGHVSLYWYRQALGQGPEFLTYFNYEAQQDKSGLPNDRFSAERPEGSISTLTIQRTEQRDSAMYRCAGSLASWRESEQFFGPGTRLTVL.

This clonotype turned up a few times. The chain combines TRBV5-1 with TRBJ2-1; possible D gene TRBD2, 6 bases. Trimming cost V 6 bases and J 8 bases, with 18 bases left between them. Germline-derived CDR1 and CDR2 are SGHRS and YFSETQ. The CDR3 consists of 14 residues. The CDR3 region is CASKVRLGGDEQFF. The CDR3 nucleotides are TGCGCCAGCAAGGTTAGGTTGGGAGGCGATGAGCAGTTCTTC. The entire variable domain, with the rest obtained from reference TRBV5-1 and TRBJ2-1, is as follows: KAGVTQTPRYLIKTRGQQVTLSCSPISGHRSVSWYQQTPGQGLQFLFEYFSETQRNKGNFPGRFSGRQFSNSRSEMNVSTLELGDSALYLCASKVRLGGDEQFFGPGTRLTVL.